This TCR beta chain appears in the sequencing data of a study of T cell changes during pregnancy in multiple sclerosis. Assay: immunoSEQ multiplex PCR; the TCRdb copy retains only in-frame clones and omits some. This sample yields more than 90,000 clones, of which approximately 92% are seen a single time; less than 2% belongs to the top ten. The V segment lost 4 bases and the J segment 4 bases; nucleotides outside the gene matches: 5. CDR1 and CDR2 (germline): SGHRS, YFSETQ. This CDR3 region has 15 residues. The input for sequencing was peripheral blood, taken in the first trimester of pregnancy. The receptor's source is a female donor with multiple sclerosis, enrolled in a pregnancy study. The genes are TRBV5-1 and TRBJ1-3, with 10 bases lining up with TRBD1. CDR3 region: CASSVGQGGGNTIYF. CDR3 sequence (DNA): TGCGCCAGCAGCGTCGGACAGGGGGGCGGAAACACCATATATTTT.